This T cell receptor (beta chain) was found in a study of response to subunit inactivated influenza vaccine. Regarding the study as a whole: It was the authors' suggestion that each seasonal influenza vaccination recruits few new T cells.

Using its own MiXCR run on the RT-PCR reads, TCRdb lists one record per CDR3 protein. The sample holds about 500,000 distinct CDR3 sequences, 10% to 15% seen once. V was cut by 6 bases and J by 1 base, with 13 bases left in between. The CDR3 sequence is 13 residues long. Per germline, CDR1 DFQATT and CDR2 SNEGSKA (reference sequence). On this clonotype itself: Its cognate antigen is unknown.

The TCR originated in a man aged 45-65 years who received an inactivated influenza vaccine. The gene calls are TRBV20-1 and TRBJ2-7, with D possibly being TRBD1 (6 bases). Sample: PBMCs from blood, taken roughly 47 days after vaccination. The CDR3 spells CSAEKGQSYEQYF. CDR3 nucleotide sequence: TGCAGTGCGGAAAAAGGACAGTCCTACGAGCAGTACTTC.